Described below is a single T cell receptor (beta chain) sequence and its context. Trimming left V 4 bases short and J 0 bases short, with 13 bases between. Germline V CDR1 and CDR2: LGHNA, YSLEER. The CDR3 loop spans 16 amino acids. The entry originates in a study of glioma-infiltrating T cells after dendritic cell vaccination. Profiled with immunoSEQ multiplex PCR; TCRdb holds only in-frame clones, not every one. The repertoire includes fewer than 50,000 clones, 85% of them detected once, and roughly an eighth sits in the top ten. This chain connects TRBV4-3 to TRBJ2-4; possibly TRBD1 for D (6 bases). This clonotype originated in a human donor with glioblastoma. The sequencing used blood, collected before dendritic cell vaccination. The CDR3 nucleotides are TGCGCCAGCAGCCGAACCAGGGGTCTAGCCAAAAACATTCAGTACTTC. Translated: CASSRTRGLAKNIQYF.